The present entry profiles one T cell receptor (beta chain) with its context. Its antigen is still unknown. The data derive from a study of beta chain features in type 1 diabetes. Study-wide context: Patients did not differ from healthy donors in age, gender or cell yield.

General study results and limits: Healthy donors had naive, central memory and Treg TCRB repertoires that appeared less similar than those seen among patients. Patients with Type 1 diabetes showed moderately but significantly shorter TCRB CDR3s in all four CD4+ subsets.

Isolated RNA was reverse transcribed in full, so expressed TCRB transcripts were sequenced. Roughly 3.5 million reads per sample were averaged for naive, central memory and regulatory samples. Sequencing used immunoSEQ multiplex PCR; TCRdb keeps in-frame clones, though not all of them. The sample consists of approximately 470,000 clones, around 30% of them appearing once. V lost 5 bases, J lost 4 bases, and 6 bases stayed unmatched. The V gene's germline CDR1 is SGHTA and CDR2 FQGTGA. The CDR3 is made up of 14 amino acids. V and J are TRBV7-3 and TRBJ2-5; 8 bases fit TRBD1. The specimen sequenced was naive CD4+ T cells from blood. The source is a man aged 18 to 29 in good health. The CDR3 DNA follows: TGTGCCAGCAGCCCAACAGGGGGAGGAGAGACCCAGTACTTC. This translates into CASSPTGGGETQYF.